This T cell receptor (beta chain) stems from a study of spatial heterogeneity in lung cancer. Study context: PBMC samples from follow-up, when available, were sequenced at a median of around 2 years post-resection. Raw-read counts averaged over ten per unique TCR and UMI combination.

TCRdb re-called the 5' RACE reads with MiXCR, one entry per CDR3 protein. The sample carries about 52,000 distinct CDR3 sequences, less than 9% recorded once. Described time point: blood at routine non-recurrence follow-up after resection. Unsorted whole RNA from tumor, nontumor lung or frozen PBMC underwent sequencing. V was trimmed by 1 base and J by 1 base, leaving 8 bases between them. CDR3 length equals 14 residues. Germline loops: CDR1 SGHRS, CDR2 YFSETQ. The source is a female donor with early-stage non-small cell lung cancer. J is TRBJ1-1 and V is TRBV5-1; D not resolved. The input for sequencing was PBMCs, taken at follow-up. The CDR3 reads CASSLLRENTEAFF. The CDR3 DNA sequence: TGCGCCAGCAGCTTGCTGAGGGAGAACACTGAAGCTTTCTTT.